The entry below describes one TCR beta chain. Its antigen is currently unknown. This sample is part of a study of CD8+CD57+ T cells in acquired aplastic anemia. Study findings and constraints: Controls and patients did not differ significantly in CD8+ Simpson's diversity. Patients and controls were found to share some 30 CD8+ CDR3 sequences.

The sequenced patients had an expansion of CD8+CD57+ cells seen by flow cytometry. CDR3 and TCR beta VDJ profiling relied on genomic DNA as the template. TCRdb re-called the reads through MiXCR, storing one row per CDR3 protein. The sample includes approximately 150,000 distinct CDR3 sequences, under 55% of them seen just once. The CDR3 consists of 14 residues. V lost 1 base to trimming and J lost 1 base, with 8 bases between them. The germline V gene has CDR1 SGHRS and CDR2 YFSETQ. The chain has TRBV5-1 and TRBJ2-5; D call uncertain. This TCR derives from a human donor with aplastic anemia. Specimen: sorted CD4+, CD8+, or CD8+CD57+ T cells (not recorded which) from PBMCs. The CDR3 bases are TGCGCCAGCAGCTTGAGCCAGACCCAAGAGACCCAGTACTTC. Its translation: CASSLSQTQETQYF.